Sequencing of this TCR beta chain was carried out in a study of blood T cell repertoires in COVID-19 (dated by TCRdb to about 2020). With regard to the full study: Collaborator samples came from the United States, Italy and Spain and covered acute and convalescent phases of COVID-19. The material from the prospective study consisted of cDNA or gDNA derived from T cells, B-cell-depleted T cells, or PBMCs. Subjects who had been exposed to COVID-19, were actively infected with it, or had recovered from it provided the deeply sampled blood TCRbeta repertoires that made up the dataset. The repertoires were made available in a free public database intended to serve as a resource for research on the immune response to SARS-CoV-2. The samples were drawn from the first 160 participants of the ongoing ImmuneRACE study and from some 1,300 subjects provided by 6 global collaborators. The sample metadata nearly always contained a de-identified subject ID, COVID-19 status, age in years and sex. Where available, HLA class I and class II types were obtained from metadata supplied by the sample provider rather than from assay-based typing.

About this clone: The specificity of this receptor is unknown. Base qualities are not recorded, but no much larger clone differs from it by a single base.

TCRbeta CDR3 regions were amplified from genomic DNA using the immunoSEQ Assay, a bias-controlled multiplex PCR. The original methods were these. The number of nucleated cells in each sample was estimated from the amplification of reference gene primers within the assay. To quantify the absolute abundance of each unique TCRbeta CDR3 rearrangement, sequence reads were collapsed and filtered. For each sample, productive Simpson clonality was calculated as the square root of Simpson's diversity index across productive rearrangements. Here the immuneACCESS table is served through TCRdb, limited to in-frame sequences with V and J called. Missing clones are a known gap in these copies; in checked studies unresolved V genes cover under half, and the rest lacks a known reason. V and J calls plus clone size are reproduced from that table; the DNA served to infer D and trimming. The sample records a few hundred thousand clones, 75% to 85% of which are singletons. Of the sample, about 2.3% is held by the ten largest clones.

Trimming costs V 4 bases and J 0 bases, and their ends lie 13 bases apart. Including the terminal cysteine and phenylalanine, the CDR3 comprises 16 residues. Only the CDR3 part of the read is kept: 48 bases, read in frame from the first base. CDR1 is given as SGHTA and CDR2 as FQGNSA, both from the germline V gene. Here is what the overall study found, with its caveats: Clinical and demographic metadata were provided uncurated, with the amount varying by source and participant.

Another Seattle source contributed samples from volunteer blood donors who had recovered from COVID-19. The collaborating institutions used their own protocols to collect whole blood in K2EDTA tubes. For TCRbeta analysis, collaborators shipped samples as frozen whole blood, isolated PBMCs, or DNA extracted from either of those sample types. The V gene is TRBV7-2 and the J gene is TRBJ2-1, with TRBD2 as a weak D call on 5 bases. Sequencing was performed on peripheral blood. This TCR came from a middle-aged man who had recovered from COVID-19. The CDR3 region: CASSWERLGSYNEQFF. The DNA is as follows: TGTGCCAGCAGCTGGGAGCGGTTGGGCTCCTACAATGAGCAGTTCTTC. The entire variable domain, with the stretches around the CDR3 drawn from the reference TRBV7-2 and TRBJ2-1 proteins, is GAGVSQSPSNKVTEKGKDVELRCDPISGHTALYWYRQSLGQGLEFLIYFQGNSAPDKSGLPSDRFSAERTGGSVSTLTIQRTQQEDSAVYLCASSWERLGSYNEQFFGPGTRLTVL.